The clone carrying this TCR beta chain was detected only once. This entry belongs to a study of Ad26.COV2.S vaccination and SARS-CoV-2 variants. Study context: Within the COV1001 Ad26.COV2.S trial arm, the donor was enrolled.

Trimming at V came to 6 bases and at J to 0 bases, leaving 8 bases not matched to a gene. CDR1 MDHEN and CDR2 SYDVKM come from the germline V gene. The CDR3 has 15 amino acids. Using immunoSEQ multiplex PCR, the repertoire was profiled, and TCRdb retains in-frame clones only, with some absent. The sample lists 350,000 to 500,000 clones; about 92% were seen once. Treatment denoted: 15 to 20 received Ad26.COV2.S at low or high dose, single or two shots; roughly five received placebo; per-sample allocation not given. After the first vaccine or placebo injection, samples were drawn on day 63. Wuhan-strain SARS-CoV-2 spike was expressed by the Ad26 vector that made up the vaccine.

The specimen was peripheral blood, collected in a trial of Ad26.COV2.S vaccine versus placebo. The chain employs TRBV28 and TRBJ2-7; TRBD1 matches at 7 bases. This clonotype was sampled from a person between 18 and 65 years old who received the Ad26.COV2.S COVID-19 vaccine or a placebo. The DNA for the CDR3 is TGTGCCAGCAGACACAGTCGACAGGGCTCCTACGAGCAGTACTTC. It is translated as CASRHSRQGSYEQYF.